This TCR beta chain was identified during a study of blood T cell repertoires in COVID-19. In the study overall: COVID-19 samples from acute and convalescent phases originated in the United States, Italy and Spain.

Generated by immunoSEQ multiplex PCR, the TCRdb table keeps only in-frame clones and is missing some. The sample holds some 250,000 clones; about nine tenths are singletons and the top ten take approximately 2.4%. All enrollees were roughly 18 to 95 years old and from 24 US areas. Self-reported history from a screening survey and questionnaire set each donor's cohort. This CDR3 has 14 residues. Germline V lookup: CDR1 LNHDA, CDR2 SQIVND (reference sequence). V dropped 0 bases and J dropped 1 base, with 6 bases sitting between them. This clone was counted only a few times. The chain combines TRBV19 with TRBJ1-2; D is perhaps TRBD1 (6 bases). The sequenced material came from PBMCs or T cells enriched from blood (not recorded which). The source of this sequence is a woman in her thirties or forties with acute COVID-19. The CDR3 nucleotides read TGTGCCAGTAGTATAGAACAGGGTAACTATGGCTACACCTTC. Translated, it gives CASSIEQGNYGYTF. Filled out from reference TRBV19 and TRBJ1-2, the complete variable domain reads DGGITQSPKYLFRKEGQNVTLSCEQNLNHDAMYWYRQDPGQGLRLIYYSQIVNDFQKGDIAEGYSVSREKKESFPLTVTSAQKNPTAFYLCASSIEQGNYGYTFGSGTRLTVV.